The clone carrying this TCR beta chain was seen a single time. Its antigen is currently unknown. This specimen comes from a study of vaccination effects on CD4 cells after COVID-19. Across the whole study: Post-vaccine draws lagged the second dose by a median of 72 days. General study results and limits: Cross-reactivity toward common cold coronaviruses was confined to only 1 of 255 vaccine-induced clones in healthy vaccinees. Among infection- and vaccine-induced clones, marked clonal contraction occurred late after vaccination.

TCRdb's copy holds only in-frame clones and misses some; the assay was immunoSEQ multiplex PCR. Among just under 75,000 clones listed, 73% were seen once. The germline CDR1 and CDR2 sequences are MGHDK and SYGVNS. Deletions cut 5 bases from V and 1 base from J, with 14 bases between. CDR3 length equals 15 residues. Following culture for about ten days, CD4+ T cells were isolated. Each participant was administered two doses of either the BNT162b2 or the mRNA-1273 vaccine. Half-medium changes using IL-2 medium occurred on days 3 and 7. This chain uses TRBV25-1 with TRBJ1-1; D not certain. The sequenced sample was CD4+ T cells from PBMCs cultured without peptide, obtained after COVID-19 vaccination. The clonotype originates from a human donor who received a COVID-19 vaccine. CDR3 amino acids: CASSYKEQRNTEAFF. The CDR3 nucleotides are TGTGCCAGCAGTTACAAGGAACAGAGGAACACTGAAGCTTTCTTT.